This T cell receptor beta chain is drawn from a study of shared clonotypes between healthy human individuals. Regarding the study as a whole: In having few donors, the study represented limited genetic and exposure-history diversity. Only blood was sampled, and tissue TCR repertoires likely differ from blood ones.

CD4+ cells were split into CD45RA+ naive and CD45RA-negative memory subsets. The length of the CDR3 is 17 residues. V shed 1 base and J shed 6 bases, with 18 bases lying between them. CDR1 MGHDK and CDR2 SYGVNS come from the germline V gene. Deep level was the assay's run setting. Only in-frame clones appear in the TCRdb table, and some are missing; sequencing was by immunoSEQ multiplex PCR. Seen here are about 2.3 million clones, about 92% observed once, and the top ten hold 0.35% to 0.5%. Remarks on this clone: Its matching antigen is unknown.

The material sequenced was naive CD4+ T cells from PBMCs. Described subset: CD45RA+ positively selected. The clonotype comes from a man aged 18-30 years in good health. Some clones in this sample may be carry-over from other donors' samples. The rearrangement links TRBV25-1 to TRBJ2-2; perhaps D is TRBD1 or TRBD2 (5 bases each). CDR3: CASSEWRRTTAPGELFF. The CDR3 nucleotides read TGTGCCAGCAGTGAATGGCGGAGGACAACCGCCCCCGGGGAGCTGTTTTTT. The full variable domain, rest sourced from reference TRBV25-1 and TRBJ2-2, is EADIYQTPRYLVIGTGKKITLECSQTMGHDKMYWYQQDPGMELHLIHYSYGVNSTEKGDLSSESTVSRIRTEHFPLTLESARPSHTSQYLCASSEWRRTTAPGELFFGEGSRLTVL.